These 10 T cell receptor beta chains originate from one sample sequenced in a study of T cell responses to AZD1222 COVID-19 vaccine (dated by TCRdb to the early 2020s). The library was made by the immunoSEQ multiplex PCR assay. The immuneACCESS repertoire file appears here via TCRdb, limited to in-frame rearrangements. These files lack a portion of the clones; in checked studies, under half of the deficit traces to unresolved V genes, and the cause of the others is not known. This sample lists 100,000 to 150,000 clones; 80% to 95% were detected once. The ten largest clones take up 4.4% of the sample. The sample's time point, from its label and the paper: baseline before first vaccination. Read against the paper, the sample's treatment or condition label means: meningococcal conjugate vaccine given as trial control. Sequences were derived from peripheral blood, sampled on day 0 of MenACWY control vaccination. The receptors here all came from an adult in good health.

The J gene is TRBJ2-7, the V gene TRBV21-1; the table's D gene call, TRBD2, was not cross checked with the DNA. TRBV21-1 is reported as a pseudogene. This CDR3 spans 14 amino acids. The CDR3 sequence: CASSTRKGGYEQYF. Here the CDR3 DNA reads TGTGCCAGCAGCACTAGAAAGGGAGGATACGAGCAGTACTTC.

This clone came up a few times. The chain recombines TRBV5-6 with TRBJ2-5; D call uncertain. CDR1 and CDR2 from the germline V gene are SGHDT and YYEEEE. V was trimmed by 3 bases and J by 3 bases, leaving 15 bases between them. The CDR3 runs 15 residues. The chain's CDR3 is CASSSQQLWEETQYF. The DNA for the CDR3 is TGTGCCAGCAGCTCCCAACAGTTATGGGAAGAGACCCAGTACTTC.

The chain uses TRBV27 and TRBJ1-3, with no clear D. From germline, CDR1 is MNHEY and CDR2 SMNVEV (reference sequence). V was clipped by 5 bases and J by 3 bases, with 14 bases between them. The CDR3 consists of 15 residues. CDR3 DNA: TGTGCCAGCAGTCCTCAAAACTATAATGGAAACACCATATATTTT. This encodes CASSPQNYNGNTIYF.

The V and J genes are TRBV7-8 and TRBJ2-7; 8 bases are shared with TRBD2. This CDR3 is 15 amino acids long. Trimming removed 2 bases from V and 0 bases from J; junction bases left unmatched: 3. Germline CDR1 reads SGHVS; CDR2 reads FQNEAQ. The DNA for the CDR3 is TGTGCCAGCAGCTTAACTAGCGGAAGCTCCTACGAGCAGTACTTC. Amino acid sequence: CASSLTSGSSYEQYF.

This chain uses TRBV24-1 with TRBJ2-1; TRBD2 matches 7 bases. There are 17 residues in the CDR3. Per the germline V gene, CDR1 is KGHDR and CDR2 is SFDVKD. V lost 2 bases to trimming and J lost 0 bases; unmatched junction nucleotides: 6. The CDR3 nucleotides are TGTGCCACCAGTGATTCTGTCGGGAGGAACTCCTACAATGAGCAGTTCTTC. This gives the protein CATSDSVGRNSYNEQFF.

J is TRBJ2-2 and V is TRBV19; TRBD1 might be the D (5 bases). V lost 2 bases and J lost 2, with 6 bases in between. This CDR3 region has 14 residues. Germline loops: CDR1 LNHDA, CDR2 SQIVND (reference sequence). The CDR3 nucleotides are TGTGCCAGTAGTATAAGGGGAAACACCGGGGAGCTGTTTTTT. Its protein is CASSIRGNTGELFF.

This sequence joins TRBV11-2 and TRBJ1-2; D uncertain. Deletions cut 5 bases from V and 5 bases from J, with 15 bases between. The length of the CDR3 is 14 residues. Germline V gene lookup returns CDR1 SGHAT and CDR2 FQNNGV. As DNA, the CDR3 is TGTGCCAGCAGCCTGGGCCTAGTGGGGTATGGCTACACCTTC. Protein: CASSLGLVGYGYTF.

J is TRBJ1-1 and V is TRBV28; D might be TRBD1 (5 bases). The CDR3 consists of 15 residues. The germline CDR1 and CDR2 sequences are MDHEN and SYDVKM. Trimming took off 6 bases at V and 5 bases at J, with 19 bases between the two ends. In DNA, the CDR3 is TGTGCCAGCAGCCGCCCGGTACGGGGCCGGACTGAAGCTTTCTTT. This codes for CASSRPVRGRTEAFF.

This clone was detected only once. This chain's CDR3 is CASSLAPQGAYNEQFF. CDR3 coding DNA: TGTGCCAGCAGCTTAGCACCCCAGGGGGCCTACAATGAGCAGTTCTTC. The rearrangement links TRBV7-6 to TRBJ2-1; 7 nucleotides agree with TRBD1. The ends lost 0 bases at V and 2 bases at J; junction bases unmatched: 4. The CDR3 consists of 16 residues. Per germline, CDR1 SGHVS and CDR2 FNYEAQ.

This chain uses TRBV12-3 or TRBV12-4 with TRBJ1-2, with D hard to call. Trimming left V 7 bases short and J 6 bases short, with 12 bases between. The CDR3 has 12 residues. Here the CDR3 reads CASTLEGHGYTF. Written as DNA, the CDR3 is TGTGCCAGCACCTTAGAAGGGCATGGCTACACCTTC.